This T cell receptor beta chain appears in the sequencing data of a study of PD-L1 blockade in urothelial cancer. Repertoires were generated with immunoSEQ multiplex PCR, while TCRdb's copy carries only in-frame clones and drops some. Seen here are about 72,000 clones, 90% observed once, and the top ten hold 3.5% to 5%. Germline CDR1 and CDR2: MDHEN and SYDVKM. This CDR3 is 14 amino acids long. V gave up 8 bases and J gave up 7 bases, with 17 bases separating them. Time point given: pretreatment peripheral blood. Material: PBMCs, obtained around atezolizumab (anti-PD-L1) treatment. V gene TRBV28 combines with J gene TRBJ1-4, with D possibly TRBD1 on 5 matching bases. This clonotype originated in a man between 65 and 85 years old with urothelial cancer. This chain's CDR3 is CASGRAQGVEKLFF. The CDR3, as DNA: TGTGCCAGCGGTAGGGCGCAGGGTGTTGAAAAACTGTTTTTT. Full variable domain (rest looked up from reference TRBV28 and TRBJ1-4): DVKVTQSSRYLVKRTGEKVFLECVQDMDHENMFWYRQDPGLGLRLIYFSYDVKMKEKGDIPEGYSVSREKKERFSLILESASTNQTSMYLCASGRAQGVEKLFFGSGTQLSVL.